These 9 T cell receptor beta chains were all obtained from the same sample, sequenced in a study of cytomegalovirus exposure and HLA in healthy donors. Use of 60 Vbeta and 13 Jbeta primers characterized the PCR. Sequencing used immunoSEQ multiplex PCR; TCRdb keeps in-frame clones, though not all of them. This sample has about 160,000 clones, with around 86% found just once. Sequenced sample: PBMCs. The source is a girl aged 2-10 years in good health and CMV-seropositive.

This clone was seen a few times. J is TRBJ2-7 and V is TRBV7-9; TRBD2 is a possible D gene (5 bases). Germline V gives CDR1 SEHNR, CDR2 FQNEAQ (reference sequence). Trimming stripped 5 bases from V and 7 bases from J, with 18 bases between. The CDR3 length is 14 residues. CDR3 bases: TGTGCCAGCAGCCAACTCGCGAGGACTGGGGAGCAGTACTTC. It translates to CASSQLARTGEQYF.

This chain links TRBV10-3 with TRBJ2-5; TRBD1 aligns across 7 bases. Germline V gives CDR1 ENHRY, CDR2 SYGVKD. V was clipped by 9 bases and J by 2 bases; unmatched bases: 9. The CDR3 has 14 amino acids. The CDR3 DNA is TGTGCCATTCGCAACCAGGGGGAACAAGAGACCCAGTACTTC. Translation: CAIRNQGEQETQYF.

The chain links TRBV5-1 to TRBJ2-2; weak D call: TRBD1 (5 bases). Trimming pared 5 bases from V and 4 bases from J, leaving 9 bases between. This CDR3 is built from 13 residues. The germline V gene encodes CDR1 SGHRS and CDR2 YFSETQ. The CDR3 spells CASRGRPTGELFF. CDR3 bases: TGCGCCAGCAGGGGGCGACCCACCGGGGAGCTGTTTTTT.

For this clone: This CDR3 is also generated by other DNA sequences in the sample. This chain joins TRBV6-1 and TRBJ2-1; 8 positions agree with TRBD2. V gave up 4 bases and J gave up 4 bases; unmatched junction bases: 6. The germline V gene encodes CDR1 MNHNS and CDR2 SASEGT. The CDR3 sequence is 15 residues long. This chain's CDR3 is CASSVLAGRYNEQFF. CDR3 DNA: TGTGCCAGCAGTGTCCTAGCGGGCCGTTACAATGAGCAGTTCTTC.

The V gene is TRBV18, the J gene TRBJ1-1; D not certain. The CDR3 has 14 amino acids. With 6 bases removed from V and 0 bases from J, the gap between germline ends came to 11 bases. Looked up from germline, CDR1 is KGHSH and CDR2 is LQKENI. CDR3 loop: CASSYFGVNTEAFF. Here the CDR3 DNA reads TGTGCCAGCTCGTACTTTGGAGTGAACACTGAAGCTTTCTTT.

This clone has a count of ten or more. The gene calls are TRBV10-3 and TRBJ1-5, with TRBD1 matching 7 bases. V trimming: 9 bases; J trimming: 0 bases; junction bases outside the gene matches: 2. The germline V gene has CDR1 ENHRY and CDR2 SYGVKD. CDR3 size: 13 residues. CDR3 region: CAITGDSNQPQHF. In DNA, the CDR3 is TGTGCCATTACAGGGGATAGCAATCAGCCCCAGCATTTT.

V usage is TRBV21-1 and J usage is TRBJ1-1. TRBV21-1 is flagged as a pseudogene. CDR3 size: 14 residues. The CDR3 protein is CASSPNQGRRKAFF. CDR3 nucleotide sequence: TGTGCCAGCAGCCCTAACCAAGGGAGACGTAAGGCTTTCTTT.

The chain employs TRBV6-6 and TRBJ1-2; 7 nucleotides line up with TRBD1. This CDR3 is 13 amino acids long. With V trimmed by 8 bases and J by 3 bases, 6 bases remained unmatched. Germline V gives CDR1 MNHNY, CDR2 SVGAGI (reference sequence). CDR3 DNA: TGTGCCAGCCGGGACAGAGAGCACTATGGCTACACCTTC. Its protein product is CASRDREHYGYTF.

This rearrangement joins TRBV9 to TRBJ2-1, with 12 bases identical to TRBD2. V was pared by 4 bases and J by 3 bases, with 2 bases of the junction left unmatched. Germline assignment: CDR1 SGDLS and CDR2 YYNGEE. CDR3 length: 15 residues. Here the CDR3 reads CASSQGLAGYNEQFF. CDR3 nucleotide sequence: TGTGCCAGCAGCCAGGGACTAGCGGGCTACAATGAGCAGTTCTTC.